This T cell receptor beta chain comes out of a study of CD8+ T cells in alopecia areata. In germline, CDR1 is SQVTM, CDR2 ANQGSEA. V was shortened by 5 bases and J by 5 bases, with 13 bases between the two germline ends. This CDR3 contains 12 residues. Comments on this clone: What it binds is unknown.

RNA extraction and reverse transcription yielded cDNA as sequencing template. This table comes from immunoSEQ multiplex PCR, and its TCRdb copy is limited to in-frame clones, with some not included. The sample lists a few hundred thousand clones, approximately 47% occurring once. This sample's treatment: oral pan-JAK inhibitor, 5-10 mg twice daily. Study-level findings and limits: While patients received tofacitinib, many expanded lesional clones remained present in scalp and blood. Whether baseline CD8+ expansion is linked to response remains uncertain, given a single nonresponder.

Sequences were derived from CD4+ T cells sorted from blood, sampled at roughly week 36, from a patient treated with tofacitinib. The receptor was isolated from a human donor with alopecia areata. This chain joins TRBV29-1 and TRBJ2-7; D call uncertain. CDR3 bases: TGCAGCGTTCAGCGCGACCGAGACGAGCAGTACTTC. Amino acid sequence: CSVQRDRDEQYF.